These 26 T cell receptor beta chains were sequenced from one sample in a study of immune heterogeneity within non-small cell lung tumors. The authors amplified TCR beta CDR3 by multiplex PCR with 32 V and 13 J primers. Each CDR3 protein is one row after TCRdb ran MiXCR on the multiplex PCR reads. Among about 3,300 distinct CDR3 sequences listed, 45% to 60% were seen once. Genomic DNA from bulk tumor acted as the template, and 600 ng was loaded per sample. Widely spaced biopsies, several per primary tumor, were obtained at surgery. Curative surgery was performed on patients who had untreated, newly diagnosed non-small cell lung cancer. The sequenced material came from lung tumor tissue. Every receptor here comes from a man in his 60s with non-small cell lung cancer.

By sample share, this clonotype is medium-sized. The chain uses TRBV7-3 and TRBJ1-1; possible D gene TRBD1, 5 bases. The CDR3 sequence is 15 residues long. V shed 2 bases and J shed 0 bases, with 10 bases lying between them. Germline CDR1 and CDR2: SGHTA and FQGTGA. CDR3 coding DNA: TGTGCCAGCAGCTTACGGGGGGGGTTGAACACTGAAGCTTTCTTT. Its translation: CASSLRGGLNTEAFF.

The chain joins TRBV2 to TRBJ2-2; maybe TRBD1 (5 bases). Looked up from germline, CDR1 is SNHLY and CDR2 is FYNNEI. This CDR3 is built from 13 residues. Between the trimmed V and J ends, which lost 6 bases and 6 bases, there was a span of 11 bases. Here the CDR3 DNA reads TGTGCCAGCAGGCAGGGTGAGGCCGGGGAGCTGTTTTTT. The encoded protein is CASRQGEAGELFF.

This clonotype ranks as medium-sized. The chain is built from TRBV20-1 and TRBJ2-1, with TRBD1 as a possible D gene (5 bases). The CDR3 extends over 12 amino acids. CDR1 and CDR2 from the germline V gene are DFQATT and SNEGSKA (reference sequence). Between the trimmed V and J ends, which lost 3 bases and 13 bases, there was a span of 16 bases. The CDR3 here is CSASKLQGGQFF. The DNA for the CDR3 is TGCAGTGCTAGTAAACTTCAGGGTGGACAGTTCTTC.

By share of the sample, this clonotype is medium-sized. The chain recombines TRBV5-1 with TRBJ2-5; the match to TRBD1 covers 7 bases. CDR3 length: 13 amino acids. V gave up 5 bases and J gave up 3 bases; unmatched junction bases: 4. Germline CDR1 SGHRS, CDR2 YFSETQ. CDR3 region: CASSTTGKETQYF. CDR3 DNA: TGCGCCAGCAGTACGACAGGGAAAGAGACCCAGTACTTC. The complete variable domain, with remaining parts taken from reference TRBV5-1 and TRBJ2-5, reads KAGVTQTPRYLIKTRGQQVTLSCSPISGHRSVSWYQQTPGQGLQFLFEYFSETQRNKGNFPGRFSGRQFSNSRSEMNVSTLELGDSALYLCASSTTGKETQYFGPGTRLLVL.

By share of the sample, this clonotype is medium-sized. This chain joins TRBV14 and TRBJ2-1; a weak D match, TRBD2 (6 bases). This CDR3 is 13 amino acids long. Trimming cost V 4 bases and J 9 bases, with 13 bases left between them. Germline V gene lookup returns CDR1 SGHDN and CDR2 FVKESK. The CDR3 loop is CASSLRLVAEQFF. The CDR3 bases are TGTGCCAGCAGCCTTCGACTAGTGGCTGAGCAGTTCTTC. The whole variable domain, remainder taken from reference TRBV14 and TRBJ2-1, is EAGVTQFPSHSVIEKGQTVTLRCDPISGHDNLYWYRRVMGKEIKFLLHFVKESKQDESGMPNNRFLAERTGGTYSTLKVQPAELEDSGVYFCASSLRLVAEQFFGPGTRLTVL.

The chain employs TRBV2 and TRBJ2-7; no reliable D call. The CDR3 has 14 residues. Germline assignment: CDR1 SNHLY and CDR2 FYNNEI. Trimming pared 6 bases from V and 4 bases from J, leaving 16 bases between. Here the CDR3 DNA reads TGTGCCAGCAGCCCTGGGATACCGGCGTACGAGCAGTACTTC. Residues: CASSPGIPAYEQYF.

Within the sample, this clonotype is medium-sized (0.01 to 0.1%). The genes are TRBV12-3 or TRBV12-4 and TRBJ2-1, with D tentatively TRBD2 (6 bases). CDR3 length equals 14 residues. V was trimmed by 4 bases and J by 5 bases, leaving 12 bases between them. The CDR3 is CASSSGALNNEQFF. The CDR3 region has the DNA TGTGCCAGCAGTTCGGGAGCCCTTAACAATGAGCAGTTCTTC.

This clonotype was picked up one time. The DNA of the CDR3 is TGTGCCAGCAGTCTGGGAGACAGGGGTTCGATCGAGCAGTACTTC. This codes for CASSLGDRGSIEQYF. The chain has TRBV12-3 or TRBV12-4 and TRBJ2-7; 8 bases line up with TRBD1. The CDR3 extends over 15 amino acids. Unmatched junction bases numbered 12, after V lost 5 bases and J lost 6 bases.

This sequence joins TRBV20-1 and TRBJ2-7; 10 nucleotides agree with TRBD2. The ends lost 0 bases at V and 4 bases at J; junction bases unmatched: 6. CDR3 length equals 15 residues. Germline V gene lookup returns CDR1 DFQATT and CDR2 SNEGSKA (reference sequence). The CDR3 nucleotides are TGCAGTGCTAGAGATCCGCCTAGCGGGAGTTACGAGCAGTACTTC. Protein product: CSARDPPSGSYEQYF.

J is TRBJ1-3 and V is TRBV9; D is possibly TRBD1 (5 bases). V was cut by 2 bases and J by 1 base, with 10 bases left in between. From germline, CDR1 is SGDLS and CDR2 YYNGEE. The CDR3 consists of 15 residues. The CDR3 nucleotides read TGTGCCAGCAGCGTCGTAGGGGATTCTGGAAACACCATATATTTT. Translation gives CASSVVGDSGNTIYF.

The chain recombines TRBV28 with TRBJ1-4, with D possibly matching TRBD1 (6 bases). Trimming shortened V by 6 bases and J by 5 bases, and 13 bases separated the two germline ends. The V gene's germline CDR1 is MDHEN and CDR2 SYDVKM. The length of the CDR3 is 14 residues. The CDR3 sequence: CASSSGELNEKLFF. In DNA form, the CDR3 reads TGTGCCAGCAGCTCAGGGGAGTTGAATGAAAAACTGTTTTTT.

This clonotype is medium-sized in the sample. The CDR3 loop reads CASSPVRETQYF. CDR3 nucleotides: TGTGCCAGCTCACCCGTTCGCGAGACCCAGTACTTC. The chain employs TRBV18 and TRBJ2-5; the D is unclear. Per the germline V gene, CDR1 is KGHSH and CDR2 is LQKENI. CDR3 length: 12 amino acids. Trimming left V 3 bases short and J 5 bases short, with 7 bases between.

This clonotype is large by share. This chain joins TRBV27 and TRBJ2-1, with D possibly called TRBD1 or TRBD2 (6 bases each). This CDR3 contains 14 residues. Germline V gene data show CDR1 as MNHEY and CDR2 as SMNVEV (reference sequence). V was shortened by 4 bases and J by 3 bases, with 10 bases between the two germline ends. This chain's CDR3 is CASSWGAYYNEQFF. In nucleotides, the CDR3 is TGTGCCAGCAGTTGGGGGGCGTACTACAATGAGCAGTTCTTC.

This clonotype is categorized as medium-sized. At one boundary the junction diverges from the germline segment, which might be a read error. The rearrangement uses TRBV5-1 and TRBJ1-4; no clear D gene. The CDR3 spans 15 residues. The germline V gene has CDR1 SGHRS and CDR2 YFSETQ. The CDR3 loop is CAGSLEAHPNQKLFF. DNA of the CDR3: TGCGCCGGCAGCTTGGAAGCACACCCAAACCAAAAACTGTTTTTT.

There are a few counts of this clonotype. This chain links TRBV6-2 or TRBV6-3 with TRBJ2-1; 7 nucleotides agree with TRBD2. The CDR3 sequence is 15 residues long. The J segment lost 3 bases and the V segment lost 5 bases, leaving 7 bases of the junction unmatched. Per germline, CDR1 MNHEY and CDR2 SVGEGT. This chain's CDR3 is CASSQPAGNYNEQFF. Written as DNA, the CDR3 is TGTGCCAGCAGTCAACCAGCGGGGAACTACAATGAGCAGTTCTTC.

The V gene is TRBV7-3, the J gene TRBJ2-3; tentative D call: TRBD1 (5 bases). V lost 2 bases and J lost 4, with 7 bases in between. Germline V gene lookup returns CDR1 SGHTA and CDR2 FQGTGA. The CDR3 contains 13 residues. This chain's CDR3 is CASSLQGADTQYF. The CDR3 nucleotides are TGTGCCAGCAGCTTACAGGGCGCAGATACGCAGTATTTT. The variable domain in full, completed from reference TRBV7-3 and TRBJ2-3, reads GAGVSQTPSNKVTEKGKYVELRCDPISGHTALYWYRQSLGQGPEFLIYFQGTGAADDSGLPNDRFFAVRPEGSVSTLKIQRTERGDSAVYLCASSLQGADTQYFGPGTRLTVL.

This clonotype rates as medium-sized (0.01 to 0.1%). This chain joins TRBV30 and TRBJ2-2; 9 nucleotides align to TRBD2. After removal of 0 bases from V and 6 bases from J, the junction contained 8 bases not matched to a gene. Germline V gene sequence: CDR1 GTSNPN, CDR2 SVGIG (reference sequence). CDR3 length equals 16 residues. The DNA of the CDR3 is TGTGCCTGGAGTGTAGGGATAGCGGGAGCCCCCGGGGAGCTGTTTTTT. Protein product: CAWSVGIAGAPGELFF.

This clonotype is medium-sized by share. The CDR3 sequence is CASSSGMFGNYGYTF. Here the CDR3 DNA reads TGTGCCAGCAGCTCCGGGATGTTTGGCAACTATGGCTACACCTTC. V is TRBV5-8 and J is TRBJ1-2; no reliable D call. CDR1 and CDR2 from the germline V gene are SGHTS and YDEGEE. Trimming pared 3 bases from V and 2 bases from J, leaving 14 bases between. The CDR3 spans 15 residues.

This clonotype is labeled medium-sized. The gene calls are TRBV28 and TRBJ2-7; 9 bases map to TRBD1. The V segment lost 10 bases and the J segment 0 bases; nucleotides outside the gene matches: 10. CDR1 is MDHEN, CDR2 SYDVKM, per germline. This CDR3 is built from 15 residues. The CDR3 region has the DNA TGTGCCACACGAGCCGGGACAGGGCTCTCCTACGAGCAGTACTTC. Encoded protein: CATRAGTGLSYEQYF.

By frequency in the sample, this clonotype is large. The chain recombines TRBV2 with TRBJ2-7; D unclear. Germline-derived CDR1 and CDR2 are SNHLY and FYNNEI. The CDR3 is 13 residues long. V was clipped by 3 bases and J by 0 bases, with 6 bases between them. CDR3 amino acids: CASSDGLSYEQYV. CDR3 bases: TGTGCCAGCAGTGATGGGCTCTCCTACGAGCAGTACGTC.

In regard to this clonotype: A read error may be the cause here, since a much bigger clone is one base away. J is TRBJ1-2 and V is TRBV24-1; a possible D gene is TRBD1 (6 bases). The CDR3 is made up of 13 amino acids. CDR1 KGHDR and CDR2 SFDVKD come from the germline V gene. The CDR3 coding sequence is TGTGCCACCAGTGATGGAGGGGGAAATGGCTACAGCTTC. Amino acids: CATSDGGGNGYSF.

This sequence joins TRBV11-3 and TRBJ2-2; D might be TRBD2 (6 bases). This CDR3 comprises 15 residues. Germline loops: CDR1 SGHNT, CDR2 YENEEA. With 8 bases removed from V and 2 bases from J, the gap between germline ends came to 15 bases. CDR3 DNA sequence: TGTGCCAGCGGGGGGTGGGGGGAAAACACCGGGGAGCTGTTTTTT. Translating it yields CASGGWGENTGELFF.

By share of the sample, this clonotype is medium-sized. This rearrangement joins TRBV20-1 to TRBJ2-1, with 7 bases that match TRBD2. The V and J ends lost 2 bases and 4 bases, in that order; junction bases with no gene match: 8. The V gene's germline CDR1 is DFQATT and CDR2 SNEGSKA (reference sequence). The CDR3 consists of 15 residues. CDR3 sequence (DNA): TGCAGTGCTAGAACCTCCCGCGGGAGTTACAATGAGCAGTTCTTC. Translation gives CSARTSRGSYNEQFF.

This clonotype has just a few counts. The chain couples TRBV28 to TRBJ1-4; no clear D gene. Per the germline V gene, CDR1 is MDHEN and CDR2 is SYDVKM. The CDR3 is 17 amino acids. The V end was cut by 6 bases, the J end by 0 bases, with 17 bases between. CDR3 region: CASRLRSTDPTNEKLFF. The DNA for the CDR3 is TGTGCCAGCAGGTTGAGATCTACTGACCCAACTAATGAAAAACTGTTTTTT.

This CDR3 reads CSAKGAASSEKLFF. The CDR3 bases are TGCAGTGCTAAAGGTGCGGCCAGTAGTGAAAAACTGTTTTTT. The chain carries TRBV20-1 and TRBJ1-4; D remains unclear. V was trimmed by 4 bases and J by 7 bases, leaving 16 bases between them. Germline V lookup: CDR1 DFQATT, CDR2 SNEGSKA (reference sequence). The CDR3 is made up of 14 amino acids.

The chain links TRBV28 to TRBJ1-6; a possible D gene is TRBD1 (5 bases). Trimming cost V 1 base and J 13 bases, with 17 bases left between them. Germline CDR1 is MDHEN and CDR2 is SYDVKM. The CDR3 covers 15 residues. CDR3 coding DNA: TGTGCCAGCAGTTTATTAGCCGGGACCGATGGGCCCCTCCACTTT. It is translated as CASSLLAGTDGPLHF.